This T cell receptor beta chain originates from a study of human T cells and chemical hapten exposure. Study-level information: The sensitizer, 2% DPC, was used on about 2 cm by about 2 cm of upper inner arm skin. Study results and limitations: Donors' alopecia may make their immune response differ from healthy people's. Patch test score rose with PT1 expanded TCRs, significant at 8, 16, 32, not 4. After DPC sensitization, TCRs above 1 in 1000 frequency showed no change.

Described time point: pre-sensitization, week 0. Treatment given: therapeutic diphenylcyclopropenone sensitization with weekly scalp DPC. The CDR3 spans 16 residues. TCRdb used MiXCR to reprocess the RACE reads, holding one entry per CDR3 protein. Here the sample spans a few hundred thousand distinct CDR3 sequences, about 8.6% being singletons. Many counts were recorded for this clonotype. The antigen remains unidentified. The specimen was whole blood, collected in connection with sensitization to the hapten diphenylcyclopropenone (DPC). The clonotype was recovered from a woman aged 40-49 years with alopecia areata. Some clones in this sample may be carry-over from other donors' samples. This chain uses TRBV21-1 with TRBJ2-1; the listed D gene, TRBD1, was not tested against the DNA. TRBV21-1 is designated a pseudogene. CDR3 sequence reads: CASSKLRGASYNEQFF. CDR3 DNA: TGTGCCAGCAGCAAGTTGCGGGGGGCTTCCTACAATGAGCAGTTCTTC.